The rows below give T cell receptor beta chains drawn from one sample of a study of T cell changes during pregnancy in multiple sclerosis. Sequencing was performed with immunoSEQ multiplex PCR; in TCRdb, only in-frame clones are kept and a portion is missing. The data show 40,000 to 55,000 clones, with 80% to 90% seen just once and approximately 1.1% held by the top ten. The specimen was CD4+ T cells from peripheral blood mononuclear cells, collected after pregnancy. Source of these receptors: a female donor with multiple sclerosis, enrolled in a pregnancy study. Both conserved end residues are part of each CDR3. A D gene is named only where the DNA matches it firmly. Size is omitted from some rows. Given values are once, few, many or a class for expanded clones.

TRBD1	TRBV5-4	NA	TRBJ1-5	TGTGCCAGCAGCTTGGGGGGGACAGGGAGCAATCAGCCCCAGCATTTT	CASSLGGTGSNQPQHF
NA	TRBV5-4	NA	TRBJ2-5	TGTGCCAGCAGCTTGGACAGACAAGAGACCCAGTACTTC	CASSLDRQETQYF
TRBD1	TRBV6-6	NA	TRBJ2-2	TGTGCCAGCAGACCCGACAGGGTTACGAACACCGGGGAGCTGTTTTTT	CASRPDRVTNTGELFF
NA	TRBV19	NA	TRBJ1-1	TGTGCCAGTAGTATAACGAATCGGAGGTTACGCAATAAAGCTTTCTTT	CASSITNRRLRNKAFF
NA	TRBV30	few	TRBJ2-1	TGTGCCTGGAGTGGAAATCGAGGTCGGGAGCAGTTCTTC	CAWSGNRGREQFF
NA	TRBV7-2	NA	TRBJ2-3	TGTGCCAGCAGCTTAGAAGAGATCAGGGTACAAACAGATACGCAGTATTTT	CASSLEEIRVQTDTQYF
NA	TRBV5-4	NA	TRBJ2-3	TGTGCCAGCAGCTTGGGTCTTCGAGATACGCAGTATTTT	CASSLGLRDTQYF
TRBD2	TRBV9	NA	TRBJ2-7	TGTGCCAGCAGCCCGACGACTAGCGGGAACTACGAGCAGTACTTC	CASSPTTSGNYEQYF
TRBD2	TRBV29-1	NA	TRBJ2-1	TGCAGCGTTCTGGGACTAGCGGGGACATACAATGAGCAGTTCTTC	CSVLGLAGTYNEQFF
TRBD1	TRBV27	NA	TRBJ2-7	TGTGCCAGCAAGTCTGGCGGGACAGGGGCCTACGAGCAGTACTTC	CASKSGGTGAYEQYF
NA	TRBV2	NA	TRBJ2-5	TGTGCCAGCAGTGAGAGTTTTCAGGGCGGGACCCAGTACTTC	CASSESFQGGTQYF
NA	TRBV7-9	NA	TRBJ1-1	TGTGCCAGCACCGAACAGGGAATTGTCGGTAGCACTGAAGCTTTCTTT	CASTEQGIVGSTEAFF
TRBD2	TRBV7-8	NA	TRBJ2-3	TGTGCCAGCAGGCTAGCGGGCACAGATACGCAGTATTTT	CASRLAGTDTQYF
NA	TRBV10-3	once	TRBJ2-7	TGTGCCATCAGTGAGTCGGGCCGTGACAAGGGGTCCTACGAGCAGTACTTC	CAISESGRDKGSYEQYF
NA	TRBV7-2	NA	TRBJ1-5	TGTGCCAGCAGCGTTTTTCAGGGAGGTGATCAGCCCCAGCATTTT	CASSVFQGGDQPQHF
NA	TRBV7-6	NA	TRBJ2-3	TGTGCCAGCAGCTTAGATCCAGCGGGTTTGAGGGATACGCAGTATTTT	CASSLDPAGLRDTQYF
TRBD1	TRBV7-2	NA	TRBJ1-1	TGTGCCAGCAGCTCAGGACAGGGGATTTACACTGAAGCTTTCTTT	CASSSGQGIYTEAFF
TRBD1	TRBV7-9	NA	TRBJ1-5	TGTGCCAGCTCCGGGACAGGATTTCAGCCCCAGCATTTT	CASSGTGFQPQHF
NA	TRBV5-4	NA	TRBJ2-1	TGTGCCAGCAGCTTGCCGGGGGGCGCCAACAATGAGCAGTTCTTC	CASSLPGGANNEQFF
TRBD2	TRBV5-1	NA	TRBJ2-1	TGCGCCAGCAGCTTGGCGGGAGGGGTCAGATACAATGAGCAGTTCTTC	CASSLAGGVRYNEQFF
TRBD2	TRBV30	NA	TRBJ2-2	TGTGCCTGGAGTGTACGGGGTAGCGGGAGGGCAAACACCGGGGAGCTGTTTTTT	CAWSVRGSGRANTGELFF
NA	TRBV7-9	NA	TRBJ1-2	TGTGCCAGCAGCTCGACAGAACCCTGGAATGGCTACACCTTC	CASSSTEPWNGYTF
NA	TRBV12-5	NA	TRBJ1-1	TGTGCTAGTGGAGGTGACAGTTCTGAAGCTTTCTTT	CASGGDSSEAFF
NA	TRBV5-6	NA	TRBJ2-5	TGTGCCAGCAGCTACAGGGTTTTGGAGACCCAGTACTTC	CASSYRVLETQYF
NA	TRBV5-1	NA	TRBJ1-4	TGCGCCAGCAGCTTGGACAGGTCGGCATTCAATGAAAAACTGTTTTTT	CASSLDRSAFNEKLFF
NA	TRBV10-3	once	TRBJ1-1	TGTGCCATCAGTGAGACGGGGTTGGACACTGAAGCTTTCTTT	CAISETGLDTEAFF
NA	TRBV28	NA	TRBJ2-7	TGTGCCAGCAGTTTAGGTGGCGGCTCCTACGAGCAGTACTTC	CASSLGGGSYEQYF
TRBD2	TRBV5-1	NA	TRBJ2-5	TGCGCCAGCCGACTAGCGGGATTCCAAGAGACCCAGTACTTC	CASRLAGFQETQYF
TRBD1	TRBV18	NA	TRBJ1-1	TGTGCCAGCTCACCAAGTCTCAGGGGGCCCTTGAACACTGAAGCTTTCTTT	CASSPSLRGPLNTEAFF
NA	TRBV18	NA	TRBJ2-3	TGTGCCAGCTCACCGGGGCGGGACACAGATACGCAGTATTTT	CASSPGRDTDTQYF